The 13 T cell receptor beta chains in this list originate from one sample, sequenced in a study of blood T cell repertoires in COVID-19. Profiling relied on immunoSEQ multiplex PCR, and the TCRdb table lists in-frame clones only, not all of them. The sample holds about 300,000 clones; roughly nine tenths are singletons and the top ten take about 2.7%. Sample: PBMCs or T cells enriched from blood (not recorded which). These receptors were taken from a woman between 18 and 30 years old who had recovered from COVID-19.

The chain links TRBV5-8 to TRBJ2-2; 10 nucleotides match TRBD1. The CDR3 length is 19 residues. Trimming cost V 4 bases and J 6 bases; bases outside gene matches: 18. CDR1 and CDR2 (germline): SGHTS, YDEGEE. CDR3 residues: CASSEYALVRDRGSGELFF. The CDR3 DNA follows: TGTGCCAGCAGCGAATACGCCTTAGTCAGGGACAGGGGTTCCGGGGAGCTGTTTTTT. Supplemented by reference TRBV5-8 and TRBJ2-2, the full variable domain reads EAGVTQSPTHLIKTRGQQATLRCSPISGHTSVYWYQQALGLGLQFLLWYDEGEERNRGNFPPRFSGRQFPNYSSELNVNALELEDSALYLCASSEYALVRDRGSGELFFGEGSRLTVL.

V is TRBV6-5 and J is TRBJ2-7; possibly TRBD1 for D (6 bases). Trimming left V 5 bases short and J 6 bases short, with 17 bases between. Germline loops: CDR1 MNHEY, CDR2 SVGAGI. The CDR3 is 14 residues long. The CDR3 spells CASSREGGISEQYF. The CDR3 region has the DNA TGTGCCAGCAGTCGTGAAGGGGGTATAAGCGAGCAGTACTTC.

The genes are TRBV4-1 and TRBJ2-1; TRBD2 matches at 7 bases. The V and J ends lost 5 bases and 10 bases, in that order; junction bases with no gene match: 8. The CDR3 loop spans 13 amino acids. Germline CDR1 is MGHRA and CDR2 is YSYEKL. DNA for the CDR3: TGCGCCAGCAGCGGGGAGGGTCTTCCGGAGCAGTTCTTC. It specifies CASSGEGLPEQFF.

This clone occurred once. The V gene is TRBV15, the J gene TRBJ1-5, with unresolved D. The germline gives CDR1 LNHNV, CDR2 YYDKDF (reference sequence). The CDR3 loop spans 18 amino acids. V lost 0 bases and J lost 5, with 20 bases in between. The CDR3 region has the DNA TGTGCCACCAGCAGAGATCTTGGAGGCCGACTAAAACATCAGCCCCAGCATTTT. This encodes CATSRDLGGRLKHQPQHF.

This clone is a singleton in its sample. The V gene is TRBV4-1, the J gene TRBJ2-3, with D possibly being TRBD2 (6 bases). The germline CDR1 and CDR2 sequences are MGHRA and YSYEKL. The CDR3 has 15 residues. The germline V and J ends were trimmed by 6 bases and 0 bases, with 13 bases remaining between them. CDR3 sequence (DNA): TGCGCCAGCAGTCTCACTAGCTTAAGCACAGATACGCAGTATTTT. Protein product: CASSLTSLSTDTQYF.

V gene TRBV19 combines with J gene TRBJ1-6; perhaps TRBD1 as D (6 bases). The V end lost 7 bases, the J end lost 8 bases, and 24 bases lay between the germline ends. Germline V gene lookup returns CDR1 LNHDA and CDR2 SQIVND (reference sequence). The CDR3 spans 17 residues. The CDR3 DNA reads as TGTGCCAGTAATACCTTTTATCCGGGACATCAGGATTCACCCCTCCACTTT. Translating it yields CASNTFYPGHQDSPLHF.

The chain couples TRBV28 to TRBJ1-1; perhaps TRBD1 as D (6 bases). The V gene's germline CDR1 is MDHEN and CDR2 SYDVKM. This CDR3 comprises 15 residues. V was clipped by 0 bases and J by 0 bases, with 8 bases between them. In DNA form, the CDR3 reads TGTGCCAGCAGTTTATGGACAGGCATGAACACTGAAGCTTTCTTT. Translated: CASSLWTGMNTEAFF.

The DNA for the CDR3 is TGTGCCAGCAGCTTAGTAGGGGGGGAATACGAGCAGTACTTC. This encodes CASSLVGGEYEQYF. The chain recombines TRBV7-2 with TRBJ2-7; possible D gene TRBD2, 7 bases. CDR1 SGHTA and CDR2 FQGNSA come from the germline V gene. This CDR3 contains 14 residues. Trimming removed 1 base at V and 4 bases at J, with 11 bases between.

This clone was observed a few times. V is TRBV12-3 or TRBV12-4 and J is TRBJ1-3; D is perhaps TRBD1 (6 bases). V was trimmed by 5 bases and J by 8 bases, leaving 7 bases between them. The CDR3 extends over 11 amino acids. In DNA form, the CDR3 reads TGTGCCAGCAGTGGACAGTACACCATATATTTT. It is translated as CASSGQYTIYF.

The count of this clone is one. The DNA of the CDR3 is TGTGCCAGCAGCCGTGGGCAACAGGACACAGATACGCAGTATTTT. Protein product: CASSRGQQDTDTQYF. The chain carries TRBV5-4 and TRBJ2-3; tentatively, D is TRBD1 (5 bases). Germline V gene data show CDR1 as SGHNT and CDR2 as YYREEE (reference sequence). The CDR3 length is 15 residues. Between the trimmed V and J ends, which lost 4 bases and 2 bases, there was a span of 14 bases.

This clone was seen only once. The chain employs TRBV3-1 (or the pseudogene TRBV3-2) and TRBJ2-1; 10 bases match TRBD2. J gave up 14 bases and V 4 bases, and 8 bases lay outside the gene matches. CDR1 is LGHDT, CDR2 YNNKEL, per germline (reference sequence). This CDR3 spans 13 amino acids. CDR3 region: CASSRTSGTSKFF. CDR3 coding DNA: TGTGCCAGCAGCCGGACTAGCGGAACCAGCAAGTTCTTC.

This clone appeared many times. The V gene is TRBV6-2 or TRBV6-3, the J gene TRBJ2-7, with a possible D match to TRBD2 (5 bases). Trimming removed 5 bases from V and 6 bases from J, with 14 bases in between. This CDR3 is 13 amino acids long. Germline assignment: CDR1 MNHEY and CDR2 SVGEGT. CDR3 residues: CASSEGRAFEQYF. The CDR3 DNA is TGTGCCAGCAGTGAGGGCCGGGCCTTCGAGCAGTACTTC.

The chain carries TRBV5-8 and TRBJ1-5; maybe TRBD1 (5 bases). V was trimmed by 0 bases and J by 7 bases, leaving 11 bases between them. The CDR3 runs to 14 residues. Germline V gene lookup returns CDR1 SGHTS and CDR2 YDEGEE. CDR3 bases: TGTGCCAGCAGCTTGGTGGGGGGACGACAGCCCCAGCATTTT. Its protein is CASSLVGGRQPQHF.